The clone carrying this TCR beta chain was recorded a few times. Authors' data handling: Amplified reference gene primers provided the basis for estimating nucleated cell counts. TCRdb's copy holds only in-frame clones and misses some; the assay was immunoSEQ multiplex PCR. The V and J calls and the clone size are those of that table, but D and trimming were determined from the DNA. This table has approximately 170,000 clones, about 83% appearing once. The data are from a study of blood T cell repertoires in COVID-19. Overall study context: Collection of acute and convalescent COVID-19 samples took place in the United States, Italy and Spain. PBMCs, B-cell-depleted T cells, or T cells provided the cDNA or gDNA that made up the material.

Looked up from germline, CDR1 is MNHEY and CDR2 is SMNVEV (reference sequence). Trimming removed 6 bases from V and 7 bases from J; junction bases left unmatched: 8. The CDR3 runs 13 residues. This receptor was identified in a man between 65 and 79 years old who had recovered from COVID-19. The V and J genes are TRBV27 and TRBJ1-2, with TRBD1 matching 7 bases. Sample: peripheral blood. The CDR3 DNA sequence: TGTGCCAGCAGAACAGGGGTGGGTGGTGGCTACACCTTC. This sequence encodes CASRTGVGGGYTF.